The clone carrying this T cell receptor (beta chain) has only one observation. Trimming removed 0 bases at V and 2 bases at J, with 15 bases between. Per germline, CDR1 WNHNN and CDR2 SYGVQD (reference sequence). This CDR3 comprises 17 residues. The entry originates in a study of blood T cell repertoires in COVID-19. Study information: The samples span acute and convalescent COVID-19 from the United States, Italy and Spain. Sources were T cells, B-cell-depleted T cells, or PBMCs; the material itself was cDNA or gDNA.

Original data processing: The authors estimated nucleated cell counts from reference gene primer amplification. Only in-frame clones appear in the TCRdb table, and some are missing; sequencing was by immunoSEQ multiplex PCR. The V and J calls and clone size were taken over from that table, and D and trimming were inferred from the DNA. The table records about 400,000 clones, 75% to 90% of them present only once. The sequenced sample consisted of peripheral blood. This sequence was found in a woman aged 30 to 39 with active or convalescent COVID-19. The chain has TRBV10-1 and TRBJ2-3, with a tentative D call TRBD1 (5 bases). The CDR3 DNA is TGCGCCAGCAGTGAGTCGCCGCCAGGGTGGAACACAGATACGCAGTATTTT. Translating it yields CASSESPPGWNTDTQYF.